This T cell receptor beta chain was retrieved from a study of CD8 T cells in Susac syndrome. General study points: As the study acknowledged, the number of individuals who were part of its TCR sequencing and HLA analysis was relatively small.

About this clonotype itself: The antigen is unknown.

An amount of RNA that ranged from roughly 0.45 to 1 ug was reverse transcribed with random hexamers. Coverage of TCR beta CDR3 amplification by immunoSEQ multiplex PCR extended to 54 Vbeta and 13 Jbeta. TCRdb processed the immunoSEQ multiplex PCR reads anew with MiXCR; each CDR3 protein has one entry. The table shows some 130,000 distinct CDR3 sequences, with more than 85% occurring only once. Purification of the CD8+ and CD4+ T cells relied on negative isolation, and TEMRA cells underwent FACS enrichment. Trimming removed 5 bases from V and 1 base from J, with 7 bases in between. The CDR3 has 13 amino acids. Germline lookup yields CDR1 SGHTA and CDR2 FQGNSA.

The receptor's source is a human donor with Susac syndrome. The specimen was CD8+ T cells from PBMCs. V gene TRBV7-2 combines with J gene TRBJ2-3; D not resolved. CDR3 DNA: TGTGCCAGCAGCCCGGACCGCACAGATACGCAGTATTTT. Protein: CASSPDRTDTQYF.